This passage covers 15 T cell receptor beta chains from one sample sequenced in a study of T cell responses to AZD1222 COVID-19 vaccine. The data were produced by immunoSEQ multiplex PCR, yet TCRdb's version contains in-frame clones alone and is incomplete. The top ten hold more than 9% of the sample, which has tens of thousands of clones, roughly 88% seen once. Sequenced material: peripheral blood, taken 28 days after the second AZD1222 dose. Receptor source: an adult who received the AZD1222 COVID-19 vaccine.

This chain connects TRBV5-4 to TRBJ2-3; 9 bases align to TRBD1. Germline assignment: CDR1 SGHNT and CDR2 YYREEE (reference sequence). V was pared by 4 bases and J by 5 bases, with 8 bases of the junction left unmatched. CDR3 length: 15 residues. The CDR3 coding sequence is TGTGCCAGCAGCGCTCGGACAGGGGCGGGAGATACGCAGTATTTT. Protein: CASSARTGAGDTQYF.

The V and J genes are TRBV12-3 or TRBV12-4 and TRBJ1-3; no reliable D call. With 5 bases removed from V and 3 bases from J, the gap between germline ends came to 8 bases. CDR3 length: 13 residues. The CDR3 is CASSLGLGNTIYF. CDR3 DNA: TGTGCCAGCAGTCTCGGACTTGGAAACACCATATATTTT.

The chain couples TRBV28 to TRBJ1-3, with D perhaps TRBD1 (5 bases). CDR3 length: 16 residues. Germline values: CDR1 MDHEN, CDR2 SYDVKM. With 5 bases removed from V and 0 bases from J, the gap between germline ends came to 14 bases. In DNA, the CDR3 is TGTGCCAGCAGTAAACTAGGGGTGAGCTCTGGAAACACCATATATTTT. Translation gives CASSKLGVSSGNTIYF.

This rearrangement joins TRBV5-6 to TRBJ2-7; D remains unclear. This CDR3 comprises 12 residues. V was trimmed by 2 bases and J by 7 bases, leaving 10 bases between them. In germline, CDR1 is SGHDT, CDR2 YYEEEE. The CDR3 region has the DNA TGTGCCAGCAGCTTCCAATTACGAGAGCAGTACTTC. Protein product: CASSFQLREQYF.

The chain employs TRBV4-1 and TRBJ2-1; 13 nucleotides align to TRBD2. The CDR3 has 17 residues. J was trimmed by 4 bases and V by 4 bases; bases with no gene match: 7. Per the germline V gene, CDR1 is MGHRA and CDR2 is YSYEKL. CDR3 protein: CASSRGGLAGIYNEQFF. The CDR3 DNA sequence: TGCGCCAGCAGCCGGGGGGGACTAGCGGGAATTTACAATGAGCAGTTCTTC.

This CDR3 reads CASSPSGQGDKQYF. The CDR3 coding sequence is TGTGCCAGCAGCCCCTCGGGACAGGGTGACAAGCAGTACTTC. The V gene is TRBV7-3, the J gene TRBJ2-7; TRBD1 matches 9 bases. Germline V gene sequence: CDR1 SGHTA, CDR2 FQGTGA. V shed 5 bases, J shed 8 bases, and the junction held 10 bases outside the gene matches. This CDR3 contains 14 residues.

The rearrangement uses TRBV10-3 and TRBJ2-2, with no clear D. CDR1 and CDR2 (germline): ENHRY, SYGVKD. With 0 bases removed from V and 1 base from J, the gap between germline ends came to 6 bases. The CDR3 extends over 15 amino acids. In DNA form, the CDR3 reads TGTGCCATCAGTGAGTCGAGCCGGAACACCGGGGAGCTGTTTTTT. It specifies CAISESSRNTGELFF.

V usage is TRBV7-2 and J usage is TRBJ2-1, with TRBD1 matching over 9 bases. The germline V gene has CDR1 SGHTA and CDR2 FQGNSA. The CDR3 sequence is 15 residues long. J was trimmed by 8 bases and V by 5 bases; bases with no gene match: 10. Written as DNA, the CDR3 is TGTGCCAGCAGCCCCTGGACAGGGGACGTCGATGAGCAGTTCTTC. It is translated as CASSPWTGDVDEQFF.

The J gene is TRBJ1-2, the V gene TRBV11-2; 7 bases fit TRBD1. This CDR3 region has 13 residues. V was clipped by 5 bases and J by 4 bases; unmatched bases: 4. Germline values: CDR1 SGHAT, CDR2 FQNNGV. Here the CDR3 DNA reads TGTGCCAGCAGCCCCGGGACAGTCTATGGCTACACCTTC. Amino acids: CASSPGTVYGYTF.

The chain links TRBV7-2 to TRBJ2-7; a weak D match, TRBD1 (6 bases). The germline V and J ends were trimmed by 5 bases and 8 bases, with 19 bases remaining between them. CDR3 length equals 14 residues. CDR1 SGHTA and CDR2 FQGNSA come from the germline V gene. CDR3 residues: CASSQTGTTIKQYF. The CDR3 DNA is TGTGCCAGCAGCCAGACAGGAACAACAATAAAGCAGTACTTC.

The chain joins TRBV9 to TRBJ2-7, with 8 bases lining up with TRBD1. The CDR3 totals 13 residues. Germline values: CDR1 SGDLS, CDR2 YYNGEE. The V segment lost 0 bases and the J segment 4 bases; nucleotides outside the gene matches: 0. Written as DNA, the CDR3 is TGTGCCAGCAGCGTAGACAGGGGGTACGAGCAGTACTTC. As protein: CASSVDRGYEQYF.

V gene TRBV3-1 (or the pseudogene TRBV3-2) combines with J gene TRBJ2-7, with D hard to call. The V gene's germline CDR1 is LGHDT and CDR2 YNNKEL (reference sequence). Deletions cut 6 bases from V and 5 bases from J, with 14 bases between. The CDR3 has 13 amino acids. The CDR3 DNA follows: TGTGCCAGCAGTCCCGATTCAGGTCACGAGCAGTACTTC. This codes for CASSPDSGHEQYF.

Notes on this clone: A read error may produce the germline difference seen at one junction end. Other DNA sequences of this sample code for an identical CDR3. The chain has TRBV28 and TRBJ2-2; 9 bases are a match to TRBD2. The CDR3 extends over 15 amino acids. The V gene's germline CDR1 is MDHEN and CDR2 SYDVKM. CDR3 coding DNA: TGTGCCAGCAGTCCGACTGACAGTTCTAGCGGGGAGTTGTTTTTT. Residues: CASSPTDSSSGELFF. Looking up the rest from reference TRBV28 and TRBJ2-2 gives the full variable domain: DVKVTQSSRYLVKRTGEKVFLECVQDMDHENMFWYRQDPGLGLRLIYFSYDVKMKEKGDIPEGYSVSREKKERFSLILESASTNQTSMYLCASSPTDSSSGELFFGEGSRLTVL.

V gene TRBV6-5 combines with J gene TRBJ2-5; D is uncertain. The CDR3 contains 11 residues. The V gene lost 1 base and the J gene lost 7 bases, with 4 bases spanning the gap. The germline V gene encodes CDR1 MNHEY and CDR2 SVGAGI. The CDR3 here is CASSYFATQYF. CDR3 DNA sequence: TGTGCCAGCAGTTACTTTGCGACCCAGTACTTC.

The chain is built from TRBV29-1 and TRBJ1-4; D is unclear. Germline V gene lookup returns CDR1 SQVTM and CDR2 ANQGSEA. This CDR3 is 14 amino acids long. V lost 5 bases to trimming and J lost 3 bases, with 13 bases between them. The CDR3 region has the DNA TGCAGCGTTTACTTCGTGTCGTCTAATGAAAAACTGTTTTTT. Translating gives CSVYFVSSNEKLFF.